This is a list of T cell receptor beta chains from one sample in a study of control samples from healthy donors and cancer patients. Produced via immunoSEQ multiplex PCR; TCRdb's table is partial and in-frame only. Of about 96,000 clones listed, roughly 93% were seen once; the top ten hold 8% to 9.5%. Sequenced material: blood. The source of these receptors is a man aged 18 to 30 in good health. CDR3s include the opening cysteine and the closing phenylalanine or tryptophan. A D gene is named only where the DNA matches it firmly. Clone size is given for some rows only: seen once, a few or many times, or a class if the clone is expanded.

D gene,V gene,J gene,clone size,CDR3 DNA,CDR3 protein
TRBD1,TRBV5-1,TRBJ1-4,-,TGCGCCAGCAGCTCTACAGGGGTACGGGAAAAACTGTTTTTT,CASSSTGVREKLFF
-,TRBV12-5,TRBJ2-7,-,TGTGCTAGTGGTTTGAGAGTGTCCTACGAGCAGTACTTC,CASGLRVSYEQYF
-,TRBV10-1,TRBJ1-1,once,TGCGCCAGCAGTTCTAAGGGGGGGACCACTGAAGCTTTCTTT,CASSSKGGTTEAFF
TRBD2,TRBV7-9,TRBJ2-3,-,TGTGCCAGCACCAATCCCGGGACTAGCGGGAGAACAGATACGCAGTATTTT,CASTNPGTSGRTDTQYF
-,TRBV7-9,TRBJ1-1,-,TGTGCCAGCAGCTTAGCGTGGGCGAACACTGAAGCTTTCTTT,CASSLAWANTEAFF
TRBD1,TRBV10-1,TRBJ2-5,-,TGCGCCAGCAGTGAGGAGGGGGCTGAGACCCAGTACTTC,CASSEEGAETQYF
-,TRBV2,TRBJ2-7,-,TGTGCCAGCGTAAGGGACGGTTACGAGCAGTACTTC,CASVRDGYEQYF
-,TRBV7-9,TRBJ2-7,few,TGTGCCAGCACCCTTGTGACCGAGCAGTACTTC,CASTLVTEQYF
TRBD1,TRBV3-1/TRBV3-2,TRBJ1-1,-,TGTGCCAGCAGCCGTATGGGACAGGGGGCGACGAACACTGAAGCTTTCTTT,CASSRMGQGATNTEAFF
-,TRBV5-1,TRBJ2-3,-,TGCGCCAGCAGCTTCGTGACCTCCGTAACAGATACGCAGTATTTT,CASSFVTSVTDTQYF
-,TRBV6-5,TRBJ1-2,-,TGTGCCAGCAGTTACTCACAGACCCACAGGGATGGCTACACCTTC,CASSYSQTHRDGYTF
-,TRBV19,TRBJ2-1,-,TGTGCCAGTAGTAACAGCCGGTCGTCGCGGCCCCGGAGCTCCTACAATGAGCAGTTCTTC,CASSNSRSSRPRSSYNEQFF
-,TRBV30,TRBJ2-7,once,TGTGCCTGGAGTGTCCGCGGCAGCTACGAGCAGTACTTC,CAWSVRGSYEQYF
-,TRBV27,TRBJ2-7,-,TGTGCCAGCAGTTTAAGGCCGCCCCAGGGGGGCTACGAGCAGTACTTC,CASSLRPPQGGYEQYF
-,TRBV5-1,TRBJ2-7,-,TGCGCCAGCAGCTTGGCCCAGGTTCCCGCCTACGAGCAGTACTTC,CASSLAQVPAYEQYF
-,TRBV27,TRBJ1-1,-,TGTGCCAGCAGTTTATTCGGTGGGGGGACGGTGAACACTGAAGCTTTCTTT,CASSLFGGGTVNTEAFF
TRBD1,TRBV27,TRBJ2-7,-,TGTGCCAGCAGTTTTATGGGACAGGAGCAGTACTTC,CASSFMGQEQYF
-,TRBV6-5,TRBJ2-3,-,TGTGCCAGCAGTCCACAGGGCTTTGACACAGATACGCAGTATTTT,CASSPQGFDTDTQYF
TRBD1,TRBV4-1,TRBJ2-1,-,TGCGCCAGCAGCCAAATCCTGGGGACAGGGGGCTCTATCAATGAGCAGTTCTTC,CASSQILGTGGSINEQFF
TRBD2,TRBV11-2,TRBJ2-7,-,TGTGCCAGCAGGGGGTACGGGGGGAGCTCCTACGAGCAGTACTTC,CASRGYGGSSYEQYF